The present entry profiles one T cell receptor beta chain with its context. The sample originates from a study of cytomegalovirus exposure and HLA in healthy donors. With 60 Vbeta and 13 Jbeta primers, the PCR was carried out. Here immunoSEQ multiplex PCR was the method, and the copy in TCRdb shows in-frame clones only, minus some. The table lists roughly 77,000 clones. The sequence came from a female donor in good health and CMV-seropositive. Specimen: PBMCs.

CDR3 sequence reads: CASSPGQLSYEQYF. CDR3 nucleotides: TGTGCCAGCTCACCGGGACAACTCTCCTACGAGCAGTACTTC. V is TRBV18 and J is TRBJ2-7; a possible D gene is TRBD1 (6 bases). Looked up from germline, CDR1 is KGHSH and CDR2 is LQKENI. The CDR3 contains 14 residues. V was cut by 3 bases and J by 0 bases, with 9 bases left in between.